The clone carrying this TCR beta chain was seen a single time. The antigen remains unidentified. This entry belongs to a study of T cell responses to AZD1222 COVID-19 vaccine. The CDR3 is 12 amino acids. V gave up 6 bases and J gave up 9 bases; unmatched junction bases: 4. Per germline, CDR1 WNHNN and CDR2 SYGVQD (reference sequence). Findings of the study overall: All repertoire sampling was performed exclusively after the peak T cell response.

The table came from immunoSEQ multiplex PCR; TCRdb's copy has only in-frame clones and leaves some out. The sample lists roughly 100,000 clones, over 75% seen once, with 20% in the top ten. The V and J genes are TRBV10-1 and TRBJ2-4; 8 bases map to TRBD1. The TCR was taken from an adult in good health. The specimen comprised peripheral blood, sampled on day 0 of AZD1222 vaccination. CDR3 in DNA: TGCGCCAGCAGCTTCGGACAGGGCATTCAGTACTTC. Protein: CASSFGQGIQYF.